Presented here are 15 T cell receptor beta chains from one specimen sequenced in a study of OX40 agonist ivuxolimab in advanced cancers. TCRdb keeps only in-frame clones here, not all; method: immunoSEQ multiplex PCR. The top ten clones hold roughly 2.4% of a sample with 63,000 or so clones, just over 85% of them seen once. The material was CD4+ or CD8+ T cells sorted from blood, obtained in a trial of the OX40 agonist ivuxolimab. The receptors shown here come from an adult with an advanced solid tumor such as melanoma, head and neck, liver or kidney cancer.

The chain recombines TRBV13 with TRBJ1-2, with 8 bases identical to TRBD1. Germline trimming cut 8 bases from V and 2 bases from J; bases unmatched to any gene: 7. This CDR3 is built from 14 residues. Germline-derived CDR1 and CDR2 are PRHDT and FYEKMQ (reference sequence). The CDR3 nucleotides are TGTGCCAGCTCCCCGGACAGGGAGAACTATGGCTACACCTTC. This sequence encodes CASSPDRENYGYTF.

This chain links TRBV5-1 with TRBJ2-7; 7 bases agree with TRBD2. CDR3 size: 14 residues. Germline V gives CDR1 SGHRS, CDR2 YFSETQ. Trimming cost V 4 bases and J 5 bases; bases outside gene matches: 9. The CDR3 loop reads CASSSGTLRDEQYF. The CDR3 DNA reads TGCGCCAGCAGCAGCGGGACCCTCCGGGACGAGCAGTACTTC. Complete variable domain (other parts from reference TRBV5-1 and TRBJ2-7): KAGVTQTPRYLIKTRGQQVTLSCSPISGHRSVSWYQQTPGQGLQFLFEYFSETQRNKGNFPGRFSGRQFSNSRSEMNVSTLELGDSALYLCASSSGTLRDEQYFGPGTRLTVT.

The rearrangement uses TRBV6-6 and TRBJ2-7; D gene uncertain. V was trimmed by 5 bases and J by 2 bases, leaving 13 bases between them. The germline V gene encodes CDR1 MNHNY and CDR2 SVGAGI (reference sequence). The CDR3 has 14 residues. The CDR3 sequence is CASSTPTETYEQYF. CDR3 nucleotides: TGTGCCAGCAGTACCCCGACCGAAACCTACGAGCAGTACTTC.

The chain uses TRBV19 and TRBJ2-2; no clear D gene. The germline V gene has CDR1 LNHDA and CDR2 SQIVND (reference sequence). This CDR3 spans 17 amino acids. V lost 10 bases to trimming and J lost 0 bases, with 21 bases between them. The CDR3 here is CATKIKNHGSNTGELFF. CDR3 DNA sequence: TGTGCCACTAAAATTAAGAATCACGGATCGAACACCGGGGAGCTGTTTTTT.

Written as DNA, the CDR3 is TGCGCCAGCAGCCAAGGGGGAACAGGGGGCCGTGGCTACACCTTC. This gives the protein CASSQGGTGGRGYTF. This chain links TRBV4-1 with TRBJ1-2, with 9 bases aligning to TRBD1. The CDR3 loop spans 15 amino acids. Per the germline V gene, CDR1 is MGHRA and CDR2 is YSYEKL. V trimming: 1 base; J trimming: 7 bases; junction bases outside the gene matches: 7.

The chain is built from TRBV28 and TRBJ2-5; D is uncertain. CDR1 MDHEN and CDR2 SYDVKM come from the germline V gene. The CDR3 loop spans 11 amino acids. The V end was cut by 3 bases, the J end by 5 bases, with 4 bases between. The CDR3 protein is CASSLGETQYF. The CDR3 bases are TGTGCCAGCAGTTTGGGGGAGACCCAGTACTTC.

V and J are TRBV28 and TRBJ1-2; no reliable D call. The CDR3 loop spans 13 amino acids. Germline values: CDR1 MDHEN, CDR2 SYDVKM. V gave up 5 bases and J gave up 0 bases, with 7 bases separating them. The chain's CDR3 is CASSEPANYGYTF. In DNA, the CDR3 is TGTGCCAGCAGTGAGCCAGCTAACTATGGCTACACCTTC.

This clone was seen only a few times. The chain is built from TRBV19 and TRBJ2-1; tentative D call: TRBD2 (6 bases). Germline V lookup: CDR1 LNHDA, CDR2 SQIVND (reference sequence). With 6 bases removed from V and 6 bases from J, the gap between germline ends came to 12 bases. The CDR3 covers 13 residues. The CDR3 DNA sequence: TGTGCCAGTAGGGGGCAGGGAGGCAATGAGCAGTTCTTC. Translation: CASRGQGGNEQFF. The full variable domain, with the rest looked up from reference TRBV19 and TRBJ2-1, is DGGITQSPKYLFRKEGQNVTLSCEQNLNHDAMYWYRQDPGQGLRLIYYSQIVNDFQKGDIAEGYSVSREKKESFPLTVTSAQKNPTAFYLCASRGQGGNEQFFGPGTRLTVL.

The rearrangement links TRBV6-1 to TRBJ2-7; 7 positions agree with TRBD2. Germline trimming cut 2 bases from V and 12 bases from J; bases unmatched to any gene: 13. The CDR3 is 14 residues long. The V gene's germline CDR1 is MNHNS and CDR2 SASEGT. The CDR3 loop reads CASSELVREGRLYF. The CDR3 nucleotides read TGTGCCAGCAGTGAATTAGTCAGGGAGGGTCGTCTGTACTTC.

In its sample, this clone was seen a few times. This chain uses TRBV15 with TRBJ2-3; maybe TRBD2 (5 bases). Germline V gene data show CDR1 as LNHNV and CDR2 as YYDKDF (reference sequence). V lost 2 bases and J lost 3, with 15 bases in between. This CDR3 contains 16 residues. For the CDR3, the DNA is TGTGCCACCAGCAGACGTCTGGGTTCGGGAACAGATACGCAGTATTTT. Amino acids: CATSRRLGSGTDTQYF.

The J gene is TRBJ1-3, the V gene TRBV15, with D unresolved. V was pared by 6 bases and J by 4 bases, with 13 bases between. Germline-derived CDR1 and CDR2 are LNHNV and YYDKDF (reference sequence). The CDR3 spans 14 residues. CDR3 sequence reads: CATSTRGSGNTIYF. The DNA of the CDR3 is TGTGCCACCAGTACACGGGGTTCCGGAAACACCATATATTTT.

The CDR3 nucleotides read TGCGCCAGCAGCCCATACCAATGGGCCGACTATGGCTACACCTTC. Its translation: CASSPYQWADYGYTF. This rearrangement joins TRBV4-1 to TRBJ1-2, with unresolved D. With 4 bases removed from V and 3 bases from J, the gap between germline ends came to 15 bases. CDR3 length: 15 residues. CDR1 is MGHRA and CDR2 is YSYEKL in the germline V gene.

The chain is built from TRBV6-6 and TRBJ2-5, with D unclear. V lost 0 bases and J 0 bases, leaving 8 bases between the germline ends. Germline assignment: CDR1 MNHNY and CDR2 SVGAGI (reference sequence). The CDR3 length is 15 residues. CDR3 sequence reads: CASSYSKGNQETQYF. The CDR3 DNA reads TGTGCCAGCAGTTACTCGAAAGGGAACCAAGAGACCCAGTACTTC.

The CDR3 region has the DNA TGTGCCACCACTCCAGGGGGGGGAGGTAACACCGGGGAGCTGTTTTTT. This codes for CATTPGGGGNTGELFF. This sequence joins TRBV2 and TRBJ2-2; D could derive from TRBD1 or TRBD2 (7 bases each). V lost 10 bases and J lost 2, with 20 bases in between. This CDR3 region has 16 residues. From germline, CDR1 is SNHLY and CDR2 FYNNEI. The full variable domain, completed using reference TRBV2 and TRBJ2-2, is EPEVTQTPSHQVTQMGQEVILRCVPISNHLYFYWYRQILGQKVEFLVSFYNNEISEKSEIFDDQFSVERPDGSNFTLKIRSTKLEDSAMYFCATTPGGGGNTGELFFGEGSRLTVL.

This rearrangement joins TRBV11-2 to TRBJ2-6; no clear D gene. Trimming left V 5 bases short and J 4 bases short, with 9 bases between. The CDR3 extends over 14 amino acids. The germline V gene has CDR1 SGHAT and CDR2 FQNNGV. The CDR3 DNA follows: TGTGCCAGCAGCCCACGGACCGGGGCCAACGTCCTGACTTTC. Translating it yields CASSPRTGANVLTF.